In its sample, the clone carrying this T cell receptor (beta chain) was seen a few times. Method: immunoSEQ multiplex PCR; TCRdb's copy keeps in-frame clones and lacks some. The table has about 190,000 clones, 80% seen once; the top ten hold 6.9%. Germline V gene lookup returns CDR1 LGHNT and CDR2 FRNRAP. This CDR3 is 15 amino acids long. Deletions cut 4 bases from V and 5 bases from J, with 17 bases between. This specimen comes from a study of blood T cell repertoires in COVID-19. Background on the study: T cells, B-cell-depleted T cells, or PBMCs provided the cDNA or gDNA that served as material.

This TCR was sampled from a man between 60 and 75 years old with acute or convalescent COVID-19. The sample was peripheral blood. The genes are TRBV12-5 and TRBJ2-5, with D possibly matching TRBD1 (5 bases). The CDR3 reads CASGSPARVQETQYF. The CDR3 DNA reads TGTGCTAGTGGTTCCCCCGCCAGGGTCCAGGAGACCCAGTACTTC.